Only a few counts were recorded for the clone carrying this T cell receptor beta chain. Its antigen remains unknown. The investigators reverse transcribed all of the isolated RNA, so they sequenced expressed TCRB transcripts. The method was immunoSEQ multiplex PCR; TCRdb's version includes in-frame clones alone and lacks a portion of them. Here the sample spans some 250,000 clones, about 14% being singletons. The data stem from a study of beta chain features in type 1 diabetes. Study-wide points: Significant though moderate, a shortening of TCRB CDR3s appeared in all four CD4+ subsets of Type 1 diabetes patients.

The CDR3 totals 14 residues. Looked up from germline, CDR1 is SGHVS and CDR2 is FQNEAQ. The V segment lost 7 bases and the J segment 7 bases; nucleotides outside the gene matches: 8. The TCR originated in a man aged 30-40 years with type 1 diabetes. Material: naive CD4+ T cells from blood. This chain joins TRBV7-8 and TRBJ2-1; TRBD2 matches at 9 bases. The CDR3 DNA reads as TGTGCCAGCACGTGGCGGGGGGGCCGAAATGAGCAGTTCTTC. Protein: CASTWRGGRNEQFF. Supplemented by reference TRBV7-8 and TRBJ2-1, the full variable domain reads GAGVSQSPRYKVAKRGQDVALRCDPISGHVSLFWYQQALGQGPEFLTYFQNEAQLDKSGLPSDRFFAERPEGSVSTLKIQRTQQEDSAVYLCASTWRGGRNEQFFGPGTRLTVL.